This record covers a single T cell receptor beta chain. Its specificity is unknown. This sample is part of a study of STAT3 mutations in large granular lymphocyte leukemia. Whole-study context: Immunosuppressive therapy was given to more than half of T-LGLL patients.

Study-level points and caveats: TCR clonotype switching after therapy occurred in about 35% of the 18 patients. Treatment regimens differed across patients between samplings. Every T-LGLL patient had at least one immunodominant TCRbeta clonotype.

The CDR3 is made up of 13 amino acids. The ends were cut back, 8 bases at V and 4 bases at J, with 15 bases in the middle. Germline V lookup: CDR1 MNHEY, CDR2 SMNVEV (reference sequence). Profiling relied on immunoSEQ multiplex PCR, and the TCRdb table lists in-frame clones only, not all of them. The sample contains 10,000 to 15,000 clones, about nine tenths of which appear only once. Sequencing was carried out using peripheral blood mononuclear cells. The chain is built from TRBV27 and TRBJ2-7; a possible D gene is TRBD1 (5 bases). The sequence was obtained from a man aged 35 to 55 with T-cell large granular lymphocyte leukemia. Some clones in this sample may be carry-over from other donors' samples. CDR3 sequence reads: CASAPGQGYEQYF. CDR3 sequence (DNA): TGTGCCAGCGCCCCCGGGCAGGGATACGAGCAGTACTTC.